This T cell receptor (beta chain) is from a study of radiotherapy plus CTLA-4 blockade in lung cancer. Measured with immunoSEQ multiplex PCR; TCRdb has only the in-frame clones, and not every one. The sample lists fewer than 100,000 clones; around 76% were seen once. This clone was detected only a few times. The sequencing used peripheral blood, collected from a patient treated with radiotherapy plus ipilimumab. The clonotype was recovered from a human donor with non-small cell lung cancer whose response to radiotherapy plus ipilimumab could not be evaluated. Some clones in this sample may be carry-over from other donors' samples.

The CDR3 coding sequence is TGCGCCAGCAGCCAAGATTTGCAGGGGGGGGCGGGGGGCCAGCCCCAGCATTTT. Translated: CASSQDLQGGAGGQPQHF. The chain recombines TRBV4-1 with TRBJ1-5; TRBD1 matches at 7 bases. The CDR3 has 18 residues. Germline V gene lookup returns CDR1 MGHRA and CDR2 YSYEKL. V was pared by 0 bases and J by 7 bases, with 15 bases of the junction left unmatched.